This TCR beta chain was obtained from a study of identical twins. The study, taken as a whole, reports: Within cord blood, abundant beta clonotypes carried fewer insertions, but memory repertoires showed no such trend.

CDR3 length equals 16 residues. The germline V gene has CDR1 DFQATT and CDR2 SNEGSKA (reference sequence). The V and J ends lost 1 base and 0 bases respectively, with 13 bases between them. MiXCR, applied by TCRdb to the 5' RACE reads, yields one record per CDR3 protein. The repertoire holds 450,000 or so distinct CDR3 sequences, around 20% seen once, with around 12% in the top ten. Turning to this clonotype: Its matching antigen is unknown.

The TCR sequence derives from a man aged 45 to 65 in good health. The gene calls are TRBV20-1 and TRBJ2-4; D unclear. The material sequenced was naive T cells sorted from blood. The DNA for the CDR3 is TGCAGTGCTAGAGGCCTGGGCTTCTCAGCCAAAAACATTCAGTACTTC. Its translation: CSARGLGFSAKNIQYF.